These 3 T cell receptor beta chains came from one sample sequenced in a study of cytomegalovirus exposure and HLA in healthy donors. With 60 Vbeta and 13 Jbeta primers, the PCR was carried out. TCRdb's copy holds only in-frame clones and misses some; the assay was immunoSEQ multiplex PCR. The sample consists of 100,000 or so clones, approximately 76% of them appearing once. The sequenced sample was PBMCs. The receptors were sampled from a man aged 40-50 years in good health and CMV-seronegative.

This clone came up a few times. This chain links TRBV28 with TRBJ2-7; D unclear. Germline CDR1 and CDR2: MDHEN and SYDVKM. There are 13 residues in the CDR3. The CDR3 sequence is CLVSPILSYEQYF. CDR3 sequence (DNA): TGTTTAGTGTCCCCAATACTTTCCTACGAGCAGTACTTC.

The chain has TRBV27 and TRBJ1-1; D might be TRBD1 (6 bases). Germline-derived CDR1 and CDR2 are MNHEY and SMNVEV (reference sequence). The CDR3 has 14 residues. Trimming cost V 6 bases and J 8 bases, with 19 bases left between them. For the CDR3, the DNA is TGTGCCAGCAGCACGTATATCGACAGGCGGGAAGCTTTCTTT. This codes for CASSTYIDRREAFF.

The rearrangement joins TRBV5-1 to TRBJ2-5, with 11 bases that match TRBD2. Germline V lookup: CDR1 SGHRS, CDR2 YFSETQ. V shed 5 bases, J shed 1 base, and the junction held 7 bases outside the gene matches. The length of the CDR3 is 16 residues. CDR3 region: CASSLGSGGAQETQYF. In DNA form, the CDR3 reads TGCGCCAGCAGTCTGGGTAGCGGGGGGGCCCAAGAGACCCAGTACTTC.